These 27 T cell receptor beta chains came from one sample sequenced in a study of graft-versus-host responses after intestinal transplantation. These TCRs are of unknown antigen specificity. Produced via immunoSEQ multiplex PCR; TCRdb's table is partial and in-frame only. The sample carries 80,000 to 95,000 clones, 85% to 95% recorded once. The sequencing used unstimulated CD8+ T cells sorted from spleen or lymph node cells, collected before intestinal transplant. The source is a human donor who received an intestinal transplant.

This clone was counted once. The V gene is TRBV4-1, the J gene TRBJ2-3; D unresolved. The CDR3 is 15 amino acids. V lost 3 bases to trimming and J lost 1 base, with 11 bases between them. Germline V lookup: CDR1 MGHRA, CDR2 YSYEKL. CDR3 in amino acids: CASSQTASGTDTQYF. The CDR3 nucleotides are TGCGCCAGCAGCCAGACTGCCTCGGGCACAGATACGCAGTATTTT.

The chain links TRBV10-3 to TRBJ2-7; D possibly corresponds to TRBD1 (6 bases). The CDR3 length is 13 residues. Germline-derived CDR1 and CDR2 are ENHRY and SYGVKD. Trimming stripped 9 bases from V and 0 bases from J, with 12 bases between. DNA of the CDR3: TGTGCCATTCGACAGGAACCCTCCTACGAGCAGTACTTC. It translates to CAIRQEPSYEQYF.

The rearrangement joins TRBV7-2 to TRBJ2-1; unclear D gene. The CDR3 runs 16 residues. Germline-derived CDR1 and CDR2 are SGHTA and FQGNSA. V lost 4 bases and J 8 bases, leaving 21 bases between the germline ends. The CDR3 spells CASSYRELDIVDEQFF. The CDR3 coding sequence is TGTGCCAGCAGCTACCGAGAGCTAGATATCGTCGATGAGCAGTTCTTC.

This clone was seen only once. CDR3: CASSLSVLLNEQFF. The CDR3 DNA reads as TGTGCCAGCAGTTTATCGGTCCTCCTAAATGAGCAGTTCTTC. The chain has TRBV27 and TRBJ2-1; D call uncertain. Trimming cost V 0 bases and J 7 bases, with 10 bases left between them. Germline assignment: CDR1 MNHEY and CDR2 SMNVEV (reference sequence). The CDR3 totals 14 residues.

V gene TRBV7-8 combines with J gene TRBJ2-2, with 12 bases identical to TRBD2. The junction had 4 bases not matched to a gene; V was cut back by 2 bases and J by 6 bases. The CDR3 spans 16 residues. CDR1 and CDR2 (germline): SGHVS, FQNEAQ. The CDR3 loop reads CASSLNPSGGAGELFF. CDR3 nucleotide sequence: TGTGCCAGCAGCTTAAATCCTAGCGGGGGGGCCGGGGAGCTGTTTTTT.

The chain combines TRBV7-9 with TRBJ1-1, with D perhaps TRBD1 (6 bases). CDR1 SEHNR and CDR2 FQNEAQ come from the germline V gene (reference sequence). Trimming removed 1 base at V and 5 bases at J, with 14 bases between. The CDR3 runs 15 residues. The DNA for the CDR3 is TGTGCCAGCAGCTTAGTGAGGGGGGGCCGTACTGAAGCTTTCTTT. Protein sequence: CASSLVRGGRTEAFF.

The chain combines TRBV9 with TRBJ1-4; D is undetermined. The CDR3 totals 15 residues. The V gene's germline CDR1 is SGDLS and CDR2 YYNGEE. Deletions cut 2 bases from V and 2 bases from J, with 10 bases between. CDR3 amino acids: CASSVRAGTNEKLFF. DNA of the CDR3: TGTGCCAGCAGCGTTCGCGCGGGCACTAATGAAAAACTGTTTTTT.

The V call is TRBV30, the J call TRBJ1-1, with D possibly TRBD1 on 5 matching bases. This CDR3 spans 14 amino acids. Looked up from germline, CDR1 is GTSNPN and CDR2 is SVGIG (reference sequence). V gave up 8 bases and J gave up 4 bases, with 20 bases separating them. The CDR3 DNA reads TGTGCCGGACGACAGTTCCTAGTAATCACTGAAGCTTTCTTT. Its translation: CAGRQFLVITEAFF.

This chain links TRBV10-2 with TRBJ2-3; TRBD2 agrees at 7 bases. The CDR3 has 17 amino acids. Germline loops: CDR1 WSHSY, CDR2 SAAADI. The trim removed 0 bases at V and 4 bases at J, leaving 10 bases unmatched. CDR3 in DNA: TGCGCCAGCAGTGAGTCTAGTCGACTAGCCGGTCCAGATACGCAGTATTTT. Its protein product is CASSESSRLAGPDTQYF.

The chain is built from TRBV7-9 and TRBJ1-1; tentative D call: TRBD1 (6 bases). The CDR3 is made up of 13 amino acids. Trimming cost V 7 bases and J 4 bases, with 13 bases left between them. From germline, CDR1 is SEHNR and CDR2 FQNEAQ (reference sequence). In nucleotides, the CDR3 is TGTGCCAGCATCCAACAGGGAGTCACTGAAGCTTTCTTT. Encoded protein: CASIQQGVTEAFF.

The chain links TRBV19 to TRBJ2-3, with D tentatively TRBD2 (7 bases). Trimming cost V 7 bases and J 0 bases, with 17 bases left between them. CDR3 length equals 16 residues. Germline assignment: CDR1 LNHDA and CDR2 SQIVND (reference sequence). CDR3 nucleotide sequence: TGTGCCAGTACCCTAGGCGGGGGCATTAGCACAGATACGCAGTATTTT. Amino acids: CASTLGGGISTDTQYF.

For the CDR3, the DNA is TGTGCCAGCAGCTTCCCCTATGGACAGGGCTACAATGAGCAGTTCTTC. Encoded protein: CASSFPYGQGYNEQFF. The rearrangement links TRBV7-9 to TRBJ2-1; 8 bases match TRBD1. This CDR3 region has 16 residues. The germline V gene encodes CDR1 SEHNR and CDR2 FQNEAQ (reference sequence). J gave up 3 bases and V 3 bases, and 7 bases lay outside the gene matches.

This clone was seen just once. The chain employs TRBV19 and TRBJ2-1; TRBD1 is a possible D gene (6 bases). The CDR3 totals 15 residues. Trimming removed 8 bases from V and 4 bases from J, with 18 bases in between. Germline V lookup: CDR1 LNHDA, CDR2 SQIVND (reference sequence). The CDR3 region is CASGATGGSYNEQFF. The CDR3 DNA follows: TGTGCCAGTGGAGCGACAGGAGGATCGTACAATGAGCAGTTCTTC.

The chain combines TRBV15 with TRBJ2-2, with TRBD1 identical over 10 bases. Looked up from germline, CDR1 is LNHNV and CDR2 is YYDKDF (reference sequence). V gave up 2 bases and J gave up 6 bases; unmatched junction bases: 3. This CDR3 is 15 amino acids long. The chain's CDR3 is CATSRPGQGSGELFF. In DNA form, the CDR3 reads TGTGCCACCAGCAGACCGGGACAGGGGTCCGGGGAGCTGTTTTTT.

The chain links TRBV11-2 to TRBJ2-7, with 10 nucleotides matching TRBD1. This CDR3 comprises 14 residues. Germline values: CDR1 SGHAT, CDR2 FQNNGV. J was trimmed by 6 bases and V by 7 bases; bases with no gene match: 9. CDR3 sequence: CASMIGTGVFEQYF. The CDR3 DNA reads as TGTGCCAGCATGATCGGGACAGGGGTTTTCGAGCAGTACTTC.

The CDR3 sequence is CASSREGVYEQYF. CDR3 DNA sequence: TGCGCCAGCAGCCGAGAAGGAGTCTACGAGCAGTACTTC. The chain has TRBV4-1 and TRBJ2-7; D remains unclear. The CDR3 spans 13 residues. V shed 4 bases and J shed 3 bases, with 10 bases lying between them. Looked up from germline, CDR1 is MGHRA and CDR2 is YSYEKL.

The V call is TRBV4-1, the J call TRBJ2-7; unclear D gene. Germline CDR1 and CDR2: MGHRA and YSYEKL. The CDR3 is 12 residues long. V lost 0 bases, J lost 3 bases, and 3 bases lay in between. This CDR3 is CASSQDSYEQYF. The CDR3 nucleotides are TGCGCCAGCAGCCAAGACAGCTACGAGCAGTACTTC.

The CDR3 region is CASSLEQDYNEQFF. The CDR3 region has the DNA TGCGCCAGCAGCTTGGAACAGGATTACAATGAGCAGTTCTTC. This chain connects TRBV5-1 to TRBJ2-1, with a possible D match to TRBD1 (5 bases). Trimming cost V 0 bases and J 4 bases, with 8 bases left between them. CDR1 and CDR2 from the germline V gene are SGHRS and YFSETQ. CDR3 length: 14 residues.

This clone has just one count. V and J are TRBV19 and TRBJ1-1, with a possible D match to TRBD1 (5 bases). CDR3 length: 13 amino acids. Germline V CDR1 and CDR2: LNHDA, SQIVND (reference sequence). The V end lost 5 bases, the J end lost 6 bases, and 13 bases lay between the germline ends. This CDR3 is CASSASETAEAFF. DNA for the CDR3: TGTGCCAGTAGTGCAAGTGAGACAGCTGAAGCTTTCTTT.

This clone is a singleton in its sample. The CDR3 loop is CASRERRSPSNQPQHF. The CDR3 DNA reads TGTGCCAGCAGAGAAAGACGGAGTCCTAGCAATCAGCCCCAGCATTTT. This chain links TRBV6-1 with TRBJ1-5, with unresolved D. Germline values: CDR1 MNHNS, CDR2 SASEGT. V was trimmed by 6 bases and J by 0 bases, leaving 15 bases between them. The CDR3 is 16 residues long.

This chain connects TRBV7-8 to TRBJ2-1; D call uncertain. CDR3 size: 11 residues. CDR1 is SGHVS, CDR2 FQNEAQ, per germline. V lost 5 bases and J lost 13, with 12 bases in between. The CDR3 bases are TGTGCCAGCAGCCCGGGTCTGGTTCAGTTCTTC. Protein: CASSPGLVQFF.

The rearrangement links TRBV19 to TRBJ2-5, with 8 nucleotides matching TRBD1. Looked up from germline, CDR1 is LNHDA and CDR2 is SQIVND (reference sequence). The length of the CDR3 is 13 residues. The V and J ends lost 2 bases and 5 bases, in that order; junction bases with no gene match: 1. The chain's CDR3 is CASSIYRGETQYF. In DNA form, the CDR3 reads TGTGCCAGTAGTATATACAGGGGGGAGACCCAGTACTTC.

The chain carries TRBV27 and TRBJ2-7; 9 bases are shared with TRBD1. The germline V gene has CDR1 MNHEY and CDR2 SMNVEV (reference sequence). This CDR3 has 15 amino acids. The J segment lost 1 base and the V segment lost 3 bases, leaving 4 bases of the junction unmatched. The CDR3 region has the DNA TGTGCCAGCAGTTTCGACAGGGGGAGTTCCTACGAGCAGTACTTC. Protein: CASSFDRGSSYEQYF.

This clone was detected once. This chain connects TRBV19 to TRBJ2-7; 7 nucleotides agree with TRBD1. J gave up 4 bases and V 5 bases, and 8 bases lay outside the gene matches. The CDR3 runs 14 residues. Germline V gene sequence: CDR1 LNHDA, CDR2 SQIVND (reference sequence). In DNA, the CDR3 is TGTGCCAGTAGTTTCACAGGGGCCGGTTACGAGCAGTACTTC. Amino acids: CASSFTGAGYEQYF.

For the CDR3, the DNA is TGCGCCAGCAGCCAGGGACAGGGGATCCCCTACGAGCAGTACTTC. Protein sequence: CASSQGQGIPYEQYF. The chain links TRBV4-3 to TRBJ2-7, with TRBD1 matching over 10 bases. CDR1 is LGHNA, CDR2 YSLEER, per germline. V shed 3 bases, J shed 2 bases, and the junction held 4 bases outside the gene matches. The CDR3 is 15 amino acids.

The genes are TRBV7-8 and TRBJ2-5, with 8 bases lining up with TRBD1. Germline values: CDR1 SGHVS, CDR2 FQNEAQ. Trimming cost V 2 bases and J 4 bases; bases outside gene matches: 9. There are 16 residues in the CDR3. CDR3 coding DNA: TGTGCCAGCAGCTTAAGTTTGACAGGGGCGGGAGAGACCCAGTACTTC. Protein: CASSLSLTGAGETQYF.

The sample holds a few counts of this clone. The chain links TRBV14 to TRBJ1-4; no definite D call. V lost 7 bases, J lost 6 bases, and 15 bases lay in between. Germline V gives CDR1 SGHDN, CDR2 FVKESK. The CDR3 length is 14 residues. CDR3 DNA: TGTGCCAGCATGCCGAGGCCTTGGGATGAAAAACTGTTTTTT. This encodes CASMPRPWDEKLFF.